This T cell receptor beta chain comes out of a study of human thymus T cells. Study-level findings and limits: Both thymic and peripheral blood repertoires showed apparently biased V and J usage. As related research reported, thymic repertoires overlapped highly among unrelated individuals.

This CDR3 is 16 amino acids long. Germline V gene data show CDR1 as MGHRA and CDR2 as YSYEKL. Trimming pared 1 base from V and 1 base from J, leaving 13 bases between. The protocol was immunoSEQ multiplex PCR, while the TCRdb copy is restricted to in-frame clones and leaves out a portion. The repertoire includes roughly 130,000 clones, around 96% of them detected once, and 0.02% to 0.025% sits in the top ten. Concerning this clone itself: Its antigen is currently unknown.

From resections taken during corrective heart surgery, the thymus tissue was obtained. Donors were healthy Finnish babies undergoing corrective operations for congenital heart defects. The chain recombines TRBV4-1 with TRBJ1-1, with D possibly being TRBD1 (6 bases). The source of this sequence is a boy less than two years old with a congenital heart defect but otherwise immunologically healthy. Sequenced input: thymus tissue. CDR3 loop: CASSQGAGEENTEAFF. The CDR3 DNA sequence: TGCGCCAGCAGCCAAGGGGCAGGGGAAGAGAACACTGAAGCTTTCTTT.